Each of the 27 T cell receptor beta chains below was sequenced from the same sample in a study of T cells in localized non-small cell lung cancer (dated by TCRdb to about 2020). Library preparation used the immunoSEQ multiplex PCR assay. TCRdb's version of the immuneACCESS table is confined to in-frame rearrangements and falls short of the full clone set. An unresolved V gene accounts for under half of the shortfall where checked; the remainder is of unknown origin. The sample table shows tens of thousands of clones, and about 83% are seen once. Together, the top ten hold nearly 20% of the sample. The material sequenced was peripheral blood, taken before any cancer treatment. All receptors derive from a female donor at least 60 years old with stage II squamous cell lung carcinoma.

V gene TRBV5-1 combines with J gene TRBJ1-1, with D possibly TRBD1 on 5 matching bases. The length of the CDR3 is 17 residues. Trimming took 4 bases from V and 1 from J, leaving 20 bases between them. The V gene's germline CDR1 is SGHRS and CDR2 YFSETQ. The CDR3, as DNA: TGCGCCAGCAGCCCCTTGGGGGGGTTTTATGGGAACACTGAAGCTTTCTTT. This encodes CASSPLGGFYGNTEAFF. Variable domain in full (rest from reference TRBV5-1 and TRBJ1-1): KAGVTQTPRYLIKTRGQQVTLSCSPISGHRSVSWYQQTPGQGLQFLFEYFSETQRNKGNFPGRFSGRQFSNSRSEMNVSTLELGDSALYLCASSPLGGFYGNTEAFFGQGTRLTVV.

This clone was counted a few times. The V gene is TRBV11-1, the J gene TRBJ2-2; 7 nucleotides match TRBD2. CDR1 and CDR2 from the germline V gene are SGHAT and FQDESV (reference sequence). The trim removed 5 bases at V and 4 bases at J, leaving 7 bases unmatched. There are 15 residues in the CDR3. The CDR3 loop is CASSTAWGGTGELFF. The CDR3 DNA follows: TGTGCCAGCAGCACCGCCTGGGGGGGCACCGGGGAGCTGTTTTTT.

The chain employs TRBV6-6 and TRBJ2-2; D gene unclear. This CDR3 comprises 12 residues. Germline V lookup: CDR1 MNHNY, CDR2 SVGAGI (reference sequence). V lost 2 bases to trimming and J lost 7 bases, with 5 bases between them. The CDR3 coding sequence is TGTGCCAGCAGTTACGGTGGCGGGGAGCTGTTTTTT. As protein: CASSYGGGELFF.

The rearrangement uses TRBV5-1 and TRBJ2-7; D might be TRBD1 (6 bases). Germline lookup yields CDR1 SGHRS and CDR2 YFSETQ. The CDR3 sequence is 13 residues long. The V gene lost 2 bases and the J gene lost 3 bases, with 9 bases spanning the gap. The CDR3 region has the DNA TGCGCCAGCAGCTTTACAGGGAACTACGAGCAGTACTTC. It specifies CASSFTGNYEQYF.

The chain couples TRBV7-7 to TRBJ2-3, with D possibly called TRBD1 or TRBD2 (5 bases each). V dropped 3 bases and J dropped 6 bases, with 10 bases sitting between them. Per germline, CDR1 SSHAT and CDR2 FNYEAQ (reference sequence). The CDR3 extends over 13 amino acids. In DNA form, the CDR3 reads TGTGCCAGCAGCTTTGGGGGTACGGATACGCAGTATTTT. Protein: CASSFGGTDTQYF.

The chain carries TRBV9 and TRBJ2-3; TRBD2 agrees at 12 bases. Germline values: CDR1 SGDLS, CDR2 YYNGEE. V lost 0 bases to trimming and J lost 2 bases; unmatched junction nucleotides: 4. This CDR3 has 17 amino acids. CDR3 coding DNA: TGTGCCAGCAGCGTAGAGCCTAGCGGGGGGGCCACAGATACGCAGTATTTT. Protein product: CASSVEPSGGATDTQYF.

The rearrangement uses TRBV19 and TRBJ2-5; 7 bases agree with TRBD1. V dropped 4 bases and J dropped 3; count of bases not matched to a gene: 5. In germline, CDR1 is LNHDA, CDR2 SQIVND (reference sequence). The length of the CDR3 is 14 residues. The CDR3 region is CASSTRTGEETQYF. Here the CDR3 DNA reads TGTGCCAGTAGTACCAGGACAGGCGAAGAGACCCAGTACTTC.

This chain joins TRBV6-5 and TRBJ2-3, with 9 bases lining up with TRBD2. The trim removed 6 bases at V and 1 base at J, leaving 2 bases unmatched. CDR1 is MNHEY and CDR2 is SVGAGI in the germline V gene. The CDR3 contains 14 residues. CDR3 DNA sequence: TGTGCCAGCAGGAGGACTAGCGGCACAGATACGCAGTATTTT. Encoded protein: CASRRTSGTDTQYF.

The rearrangement joins TRBV5-4 to TRBJ1-2, with TRBD1 as a possible D gene (5 bases). V shed 5 bases and J shed 8 bases, with 19 bases lying between them. The CDR3 consists of 14 residues. CDR1 is SGHNT, CDR2 YYREEE, per germline (reference sequence). The CDR3 sequence: CASRVQGGWLGYTF. In DNA, the CDR3 is TGTGCCAGCAGAGTCCAGGGAGGGTGGTTAGGCTACACCTTC.

The rearrangement uses TRBV7-3 and TRBJ1-4; 8 positions agree with TRBD1. The germline V gene encodes CDR1 SGHTA and CDR2 FQGTGA. The CDR3 sequence is 15 residues long. With 5 bases clipped from V and 6 bases from J, the junction kept 8 bases outside the gene matches. The CDR3 bases are TGTGCCAGCAGCCTAAGTCAGGGGGCAGATGAAAAACTGTTTTTT. This codes for CASSLSQGADEKLFF.

The chain has TRBV7-2 and TRBJ1-1, with D possibly TRBD1 on 6 matching bases. V was trimmed by 5 bases and J by 1 base, leaving 14 bases between them. This CDR3 has 15 residues. CDR1 and CDR2 (germline): SGHTA, FQGNSA. The CDR3 spells CASSKGGGWNTEAFF. CDR3 coding DNA: TGTGCCAGCAGCAAAGGGGGGGGCTGGAACACTGAAGCTTTCTTT.

The chain is built from TRBV19 and TRBJ1-6, with a tentative D call TRBD1 (6 bases). Germline lookup yields CDR1 LNHDA and CDR2 SQIVND (reference sequence). Trimming stripped 6 bases from V and 6 bases from J, with 21 bases between. This CDR3 contains 17 residues. The CDR3 nucleotides read TGTGCCAGTAGCAGGGGAAGGGAAACACCAAGTAATTCACCCCTCCACTTT. This gives the protein CASSRGRETPSNSPLHF.

The chain combines TRBV7-2 with TRBJ2-1; D unclear. The CDR3 is made up of 13 amino acids. Trimming took 2 bases from V and 5 from J, leaving 7 bases between them. Per germline, CDR1 SGHTA and CDR2 FQGNSA. The CDR3, as DNA: TGTGCCAGCAGCTTATTCGGTAACAATGAGCAGTTCTTC. It encodes CASSLFGNNEQFF.

The rearrangement joins TRBV6-1 to TRBJ2-7; D perhaps matches TRBD1 (7 bases). Germline-derived CDR1 and CDR2 are MNHNS and SASEGT. Trimming stripped 9 bases from V and 3 bases from J, with 18 bases between. This CDR3 region has 14 residues. CDR3 nucleotide sequence: TGTGCCAGTCTGAGAGGAGGGGGCGGCTACGAGCAGTACTTC. Its protein product is CASLRGGGGYEQYF.

By share of the sample, this clone is medium-sized (0.01 to 0.1%). The chain couples TRBV15 to TRBJ1-5; tentative D call: TRBD1 (5 bases). The V end was cut by 2 bases, the J end by 7 bases, with 21 bases between. CDR1 and CDR2 (germline): LNHNV, YYDKDF (reference sequence). The CDR3 length is 17 residues. CDR3 sequence reads: CATSRRRGQQREQPQHF. The DNA for the CDR3 is TGTGCCACCAGCAGAAGAAGGGGCCAGCAACGGGAACAGCCCCAGCATTTT.

This chain joins TRBV6-4 and TRBJ2-1; the match to TRBD2 covers 11 bases. Trimming cost V 4 bases and J 7 bases; bases outside gene matches: 9. The CDR3 runs to 16 residues. In germline, CDR1 is MRHNA, CDR2 SNTAGT. The CDR3 coding sequence is TGTGCCAGCAGTGCCCTTAGCGGGGGGGCCACGAATGAGCAGTTCTTC. It encodes CASSALSGGATNEQFF.

J is TRBJ2-7 and V is TRBV10-1; D is undetermined. The germline V and J ends were trimmed by 5 bases and 1 base, with 12 bases remaining between them. Germline values: CDR1 WNHNN, CDR2 SYGVQD (reference sequence). The CDR3 is 14 residues long. The CDR3 is CASSTARGSYEQYF. CDR3 in DNA: TGCGCCAGCAGTACAGCGAGAGGTTCCTACGAGCAGTACTTC.

V gene TRBV29-1 combines with J gene TRBJ1-1; 8 bases fit TRBD1. Germline trimming cut 4 bases from V and 4 bases from J; bases unmatched to any gene: 11. This CDR3 is built from 15 residues. Germline lookup yields CDR1 SQVTM and CDR2 ANQGSEA. CDR3 loop: CSVAGGAGGGTEAFF. CDR3 nucleotide sequence: TGCAGCGTTGCAGGGGGCGCGGGAGGAGGCACTGAAGCTTTCTTT.

This rearrangement joins TRBV7-9 to TRBJ1-2, with 7 positions matching TRBD1. J was trimmed by 4 bases and V by 3 bases; bases with no gene match: 5. CDR1 and CDR2 from the germline V gene are SEHNR and FQNEAQ (reference sequence). CDR3 length equals 14 residues. This CDR3 is CASSFTGAGYGYTF. In DNA, the CDR3 is TGTGCCAGCAGCTTCACAGGGGCGGGCTATGGCTACACCTTC.

The chain uses TRBV5-4 and TRBJ2-1; TRBD2 matches at 10 bases. This CDR3 spans 15 amino acids. Germline CDR1 and CDR2: SGHNT and YYREEE (reference sequence). The trim removed 2 bases at V and 5 bases at J, leaving 4 bases unmatched. As DNA, the CDR3 is TGTGCCAGCAGCTTAAGCGGGGGGGCCCACAATGAGCAGTTCTTC. It is translated as CASSLSGGAHNEQFF. Together with reference TRBV5-4 and TRBJ2-1, the CDR3 gives the full variable domain: ETGVTQSPTHLIKTRGQQVTLRCSSQSGHNTVSWYQQALGQGPQFIFQYYREEENGRGNFPPRFSGLQFPNYSSELNVNALELDDSALYLCASSLSGGAHNEQFFGPGTRLTVL.

The chain links TRBV7-9 to TRBJ2-5; D unresolved. The CDR3 totals 14 residues. The V end was cut by 1 base, the J end by 2 bases, with 8 bases between. Germline V gene lookup returns CDR1 SEHNR and CDR2 FQNEAQ (reference sequence). The CDR3 nucleotides are TGTGCCAGCAGCTTAGTTAATTCTCAAGAGACCCAGTACTTC. It is translated as CASSLVNSQETQYF.

The chain couples TRBV11-3 to TRBJ2-1; 8 bases align to TRBD2. Per germline, CDR1 SGHNT and CDR2 YENEEA. J lost 8 bases, V lost 1 base, and 1 base had no gene match. This CDR3 is built from 13 residues. The CDR3 loop reads CASSLAGGHEQFF. The CDR3, as DNA: TGTGCCAGCAGCTTAGCGGGGGGGCATGAGCAGTTCTTC.

The CDR3 protein is CASSLSGGEQYF. The CDR3 DNA reads as TGTGCCAGCAGCTTGTCCGGCGGCGAGCAGTACTTC. The chain couples TRBV5-5 to TRBJ2-7; no definite D call. The ends were cut back, 1 base at V and 6 bases at J, with 8 bases in the middle. Germline V lookup: CDR1 SGHKS, CDR2 YYEKEE (reference sequence). The CDR3 is made up of 12 amino acids. Full variable domain (outside the CDR3, taken from reference TRBV5-5 and TRBJ2-7): DAGVTQSPTHLIKTRGQQVTLRCSPISGHKSVSWYQQVLGQGPQFIFQYYEKEERGRGNFPDRFSARQFPNYSSELNVNALLLGDSALYLCASSLSGGEQYFGPGTRLTVT.

The chain links TRBV5-1 to TRBJ2-7; perhaps TRBD1 as D (5 bases). Germline CDR1 and CDR2: SGHRS and YFSETQ. V dropped 1 base and J dropped 9 bases, with 20 bases sitting between them. CDR3 length: 15 amino acids. This CDR3 reads CASSLTRDLAHSQYF. In DNA form, the CDR3 reads TGCGCCAGCAGCTTGACCAGGGATTTGGCCCACTCGCAGTACTTC.

This clone has just one count. The V and J genes are TRBV9 and TRBJ1-3; D ambiguous. The CDR3 covers 14 residues. V was trimmed by 3 bases and J by 2 bases, leaving 9 bases between them. CDR1 and CDR2 (germline): SGDLS, YYNGEE. This chain's CDR3 is CASSATRAGNTIYF. As DNA, the CDR3 is TGTGCCAGCAGCGCGACAAGGGCTGGAAACACCATATATTTT.

The table lists this clone with a count of one. The chain employs TRBV29-1 and TRBJ2-1, with D possibly being TRBD2 (6 bases). CDR1 is SQVTM, CDR2 ANQGSEA, per germline. Between the trimmed V and J ends, which lost 0 bases and 14 bases, there was a span of 11 bases. CDR3 length: 11 residues. The CDR3 is CSVEEGLLEFF. CDR3 coding DNA: TGCAGCGTTGAAGAGGGACTGTTAGAGTTCTTC.

Remarks on this clone: This sample includes further DNA sequences coding for the same CDR3. This chain uses TRBV7-2 with TRBJ1-6; 7 bases are shared with TRBD1. The germline V gene has CDR1 SGHTA and CDR2 FQGNSA. V gave up 2 bases and J gave up 10 bases; unmatched junction bases: 2. There are 13 residues in the CDR3. The CDR3 DNA follows: TGTGCCAGCAGCTTAACAGGGGACTCACCCCTCCACTTT. Translated: CASSLTGDSPLHF.